The T cell receptor (beta chain) described here comes from a study of CD8 T cells in ankylosing spondylitis. Using its own MiXCR run on the 5' RACE reads, TCRdb lists one record per CDR3 protein. Of about 260,000 distinct CDR3 sequences in the sample, 15% to 25% were seen once. The table lists this clonotype with a few counts. What it binds is not known. The ends were cut back, 5 bases at V and 8 bases at J, with 9 bases in the middle. The CDR3 runs to 12 residues. Regarding the study as a whole: Significantly higher representation of disease-linked clones was reported for matched ankylosing spondylitis synovial fluid. Among TCR beta sequences, a motif of about 8 highly homologous variants appeared characteristic of ankylosing spondylitis blood.

The sequenced sample was blood, either unsorted or a sorted T cell fraction (not recorded which). The source of this sequence is a male donor with ankylosing spondylitis or in good health (not recorded which). The rearrangement links TRBV12-3 or TRBV12-4 to TRBJ1-4; D is unresolved. In DNA form, the CDR3 reads TGTGCCAGCAGTACAGCCTCGGAAAAACTGTTTTTT. It codes for CASSTASEKLFF.